This TCR beta chain emerged from a study of breast tumors, draining lymph nodes, adjacent tissues. Germline V gene data show CDR1 as KGHDR and CDR2 as SFDVKD. The CDR3 spans 12 residues. V was trimmed by 7 bases and J by 2 bases, leaving 7 bases between them. MiXCR was run by TCRdb on the multiplex PCR reads, yielding one entry per CDR3 protein. Of roughly 14,000 distinct CDR3 sequences in the sample, around three fifths are singletons; the top ten hold over 30%. Material for sequencing was tumor-adjacent breast tissue. This sequence was found in a female donor with breast cancer. Some clones in this sample may be carry-over from other donors' samples. The J gene is TRBJ1-2, the V gene TRBV24-1, with D possibly matching TRBD1 (5 bases). The CDR3 sequence: CATSDSNYGYTF. CDR3 nucleotide sequence: TGTGCCACCAGCGACAGCAACTATGGCTACACCTTC.